The source of this T cell receptor (beta chain) is a study of T cell repertoires in cytomegalovirus infection. The wider study: Indications of both CMV infection and matching HLA type were provided by public TCR beta signatures. Overall study findings and caveats: CMV-specific TCR beta clonotypes restricted by HLA-C dominated the ex vivo response.

TCRdb re-derived calls from the reads in MiXCR, one entry per CDR3 protein. The sample has hundreds of thousands of distinct CDR3 sequences; roughly 6.5% are singletons. From germline, CDR1 is SEHNR and CDR2 FQNEAQ (reference sequence). The CDR3 sequence is 15 residues long. J gave up 1 base and V 0 bases, and 2 bases lay outside the gene matches. This clonotype showed up just a few times. The antigen is undetermined. This chain connects TRBV7-9 to TRBJ1-1; TRBD1 matches at 7 bases. The TCR sequence derives from a human donor in good health (CMV status not recorded). Some clones in this sample may be carry-over from other donors' samples. The sample comprised PBMCs. The CDR3 region is CASSLADRWNTEAFF. Here the CDR3 DNA reads TGTGCCAGCAGCTTAGCGGACAGGTGGAACACTGAAGCTTTCTTT.